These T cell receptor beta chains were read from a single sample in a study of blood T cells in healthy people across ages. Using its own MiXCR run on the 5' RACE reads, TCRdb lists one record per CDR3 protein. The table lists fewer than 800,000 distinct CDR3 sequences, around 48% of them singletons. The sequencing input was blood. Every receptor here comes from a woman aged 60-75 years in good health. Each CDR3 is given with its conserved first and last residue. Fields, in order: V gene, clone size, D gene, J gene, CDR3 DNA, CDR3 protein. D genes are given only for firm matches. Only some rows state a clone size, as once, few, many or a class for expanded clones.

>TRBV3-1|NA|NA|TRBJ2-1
TGTGCCAGCAGCCATCCAAGGACCACAGTCAATGAGCAGTTCTTC
CASSHPRTTVNEQFF
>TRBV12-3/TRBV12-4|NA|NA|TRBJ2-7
TGTGCCAGCAGTTTTCGGCAGGATCCGGGCGAGCAGTACTTC
CASSFRQDPGEQYF
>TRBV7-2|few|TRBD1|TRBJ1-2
TGTGCCAGCAGCCTGCCGGGACAGTACTATGGCTACACCTTC
CASSLPGQYYGYTF
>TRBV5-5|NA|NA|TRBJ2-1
TGTGCCAGCAGCTTGGGGCAGGGGCGGACAAGGGACAATGAGCAGTTCTTC
CASSLGQGRTRDNEQFF
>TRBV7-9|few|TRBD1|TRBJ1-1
TGTGCCAGCGACGGACAGGGGGCAGCTGAAGCTTTCTTT
CASDGQGAAEAFF
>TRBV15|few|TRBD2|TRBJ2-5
TGTGCCACCAGCAGAGTAGCGGGAACCCAAGAGACCCAGTACTTC
CATSRVAGTQETQYF
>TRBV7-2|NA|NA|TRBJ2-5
TGTGCCGGCAGCCGAGGGACATACGGGCAGTACTTC
CAGSRGTYGQYF
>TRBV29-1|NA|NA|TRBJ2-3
TGCAGCGTCATCCGGGATACTAGCAACACAGATACGCAGTATTTT
CSVIRDTSNTDTQYF
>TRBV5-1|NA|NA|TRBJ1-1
TGCGCCAGCAGCTTTCGAACGGCCATGAACACTGAAGCTTTCTTT
CASSFRTAMNTEAFF
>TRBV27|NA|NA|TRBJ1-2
TGTGCCAGCAGTTCATCTTGGGCCGATTTTAACTATGGCTACACCTTC
CASSSSWADFNYGYTF
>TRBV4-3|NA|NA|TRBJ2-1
TGCGCCAGCAGCCAAGCTAGCCTAGGAGGGCCTCGGTACAATGAGCAGTTCTTC
CASSQASLGGPRYNEQFF
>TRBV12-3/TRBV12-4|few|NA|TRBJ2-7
TGTGCCAGCAGTTTTAATAGCGAGCCTAACTACGAGCAGTACTTC
CASSFNSEPNYEQYF
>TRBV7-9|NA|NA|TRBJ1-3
TGTGCCAGCAGCTTAATTGGGACATCTGGAAACACCATATATTTT
CASSLIGTSGNTIYF
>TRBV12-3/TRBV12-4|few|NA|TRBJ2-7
TGTGCCAGCAGCCCCGGGATAGCGCGTCGCTCCTACGAGCAGTACTTC
CASSPGIARRSYEQYF
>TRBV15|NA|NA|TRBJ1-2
TGTGCCACCAGCAGAGACCAACCCGGGACTGGAAACCACTACGGCTACACCTTC
CATSRDQPGTGNHYGYTF
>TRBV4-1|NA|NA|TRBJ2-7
TGCGCCAGCAGCCAAGATGGGCGGGCACAGTACTTC
CASSQDGRAQYF
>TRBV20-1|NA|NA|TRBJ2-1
TGCAGTGCTATACGTACCGGGACCTCAAGCGATGAGCAGTTCTTC
CSAIRTGTSSDEQFF
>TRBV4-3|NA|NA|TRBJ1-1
TGCGCCAGCAGCCAAGATGGGACAATGAACACTGAAGCTTTCTTT
CASSQDGTMNTEAFF
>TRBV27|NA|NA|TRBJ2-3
TGTGCCAGCAGTTCACAGCAGACAGATACGCAGTATTTT
CASSSQQTDTQYF
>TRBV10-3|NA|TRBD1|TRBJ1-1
TGTGCCATCAGTGAGTCGACCGGACAGGGGCTGGGGACTGAAGCTTTCTTT
CAISESTGQGLGTEAFF
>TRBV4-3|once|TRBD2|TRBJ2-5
TGCGCCAGCAGCCAAGCCGGGACTAACCAAGAGACCCAGTACTTC
CASSQAGTNQETQYF
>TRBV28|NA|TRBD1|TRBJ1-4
TGTGCCAGCAGTTTAGTCGGGACAGGGTCTGAAAAACTGTTTTTT
CASSLVGTGSEKLFF
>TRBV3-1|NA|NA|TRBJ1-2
TGTGCCAGCAGCCAAGGGACGGCTGCTAACTATGGCTACACCTTC
CASSQGTAANYGYTF
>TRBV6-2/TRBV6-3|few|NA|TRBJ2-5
TGTGCCAGCAGTTACACCTTTAGCGGAGAAGAGACCCAGTACTTC
CASSYTFSGEETQYF